The next 5 T cell receptor beta chains were all read from a single sample in a study of T cells in tuberculosis. TCRdb's copy holds only in-frame clones and misses some; the assay was immunoSEQ multiplex PCR. Of roughly 41,000 clones in the sample, 94% are singletons; the top ten hold 12%. The sequencing input was PBMCs. Receptors were obtained from a donor aged 10-29 years with latent tuberculosis or without tuberculosis infection. Some clones in this sample may be carry-over from other donors' samples.

This sequence joins TRBV5-4 and TRBJ2-7, with TRBD1 identical over 10 bases. This CDR3 contains 13 residues. Per the germline V gene, CDR1 is SGHNT and CDR2 is YYREEE (reference sequence). Trimming took 4 bases from V and 5 from J; bases not matched to a gene: 3. The CDR3 nucleotides are TGTGCCAGCAGCCGACAGGGGGCCAACGAGCAGTACTTC. Amino acid sequence: CASSRQGANEQYF.

The V and J genes are TRBV12-5 and TRBJ2-3; no reliable D call. V was shortened by 0 bases and J by 10 bases, with 11 bases between the two germline ends. The CDR3 runs to 13 residues. The germline CDR1 and CDR2 sequences are LGHNT and FRNRAP. CDR3 DNA sequence: TGTGCTAGTGGTTTGGTAACCCCTTGGCCGCAGTATTTT. It is translated as CASGLVTPWPQYF.

This sequence joins TRBV11-2 and TRBJ2-1; perhaps TRBD2 as D (5 bases). V lost 2 bases to trimming and J lost 0 bases, with 20 bases between them. Germline values: CDR1 SGHAT, CDR2 FQNNGV. The CDR3 is 19 amino acids. CDR3 sequence reads: CASSLPPPQERSSYNEQFF. The DNA of the CDR3 is TGTGCCAGCAGCTTACCCCCTCCTCAGGAGCGGTCCTCCTACAATGAGCAGTTCTTC.

The chain has TRBV7-2 and TRBJ2-3; 8 bases align to TRBD2. This CDR3 is built from 14 residues. V lost 5 bases to trimming and J lost 3 bases; unmatched junction nucleotides: 4. Germline V lookup: CDR1 SGHTA, CDR2 FQGNSA. CDR3 nucleotide sequence: TGTGCCAGCAGCCGTATAGCGGGGACAGATACGCAGTATTTT. Amino acids: CASSRIAGTDTQYF.

The gene calls are TRBV12-5 and TRBJ1-2, with 7 bases that match TRBD1. The V gene's germline CDR1 is LGHNT and CDR2 FRNRAP. The V and J ends lost 6 bases and 5 bases, in that order; junction bases with no gene match: 6. The CDR3 extends over 13 amino acids. CDR3 sequence: CASGPQGYYGYTF. CDR3 bases: TGTGCTAGTGGGCCACAGGGGTATTATGGCTACACCTTC.